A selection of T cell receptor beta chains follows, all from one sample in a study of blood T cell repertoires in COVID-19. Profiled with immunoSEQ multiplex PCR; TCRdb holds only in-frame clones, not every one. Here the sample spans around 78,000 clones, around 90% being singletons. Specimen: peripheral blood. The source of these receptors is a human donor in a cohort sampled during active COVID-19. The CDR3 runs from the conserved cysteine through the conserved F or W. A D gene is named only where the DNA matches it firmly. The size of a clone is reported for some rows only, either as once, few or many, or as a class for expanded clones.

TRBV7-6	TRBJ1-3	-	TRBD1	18	CASSFGTGTGSSGNTIYF	TGTGCCAGCAGCTTTGGGACAGGGACTGGATCGTCTGGAAACACCATATATTTT
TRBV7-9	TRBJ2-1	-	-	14	CASSFPLQGREQFF	TGTGCCAGCAGCTTCCCGTTACAGGGTCGCGAGCAGTTCTTC
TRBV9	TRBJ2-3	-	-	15	CASSVGGRGTDTQYF	TGTGCCAGCAGCGTAGGGGGCAGGGGCACAGATACGCAGTATTTT
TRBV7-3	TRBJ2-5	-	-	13	CASSSRQAETQYF	TGTGCCAGCAGCTCAAGACAGGCGGAGACCCAGTACTTC
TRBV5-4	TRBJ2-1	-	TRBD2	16	CASSPGTSGRGREQFF	TGTGCCAGCAGCCCCGGGACTAGCGGGAGGGGGAGGGAGCAGTTCTTC
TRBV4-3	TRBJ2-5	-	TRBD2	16	CASSQGHSGGGETQYF	TGCGCCAGCAGCCAAGGCCATAGCGGGGGAGGAGAGACCCAGTACTTC
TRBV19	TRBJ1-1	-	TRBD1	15	CASSIGQGINTEAFF	TGTGCCAGTAGTATCGGACAGGGGATTAACACTGAAGCTTTCTTT
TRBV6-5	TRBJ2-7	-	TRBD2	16	CASSYSPGLVNHEQYF	TGTGCCAGCAGTTACTCACCGGGACTAGTTAACCACGAGCAGTACTTC
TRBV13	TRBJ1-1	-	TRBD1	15	CASSLKQGASHQAFF	TGTGCCAGCAGCCTAAAGCAGGGGGCGAGCCATCAAGCTTTCTTT
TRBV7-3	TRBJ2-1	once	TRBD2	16	CASSPKTSGGNNEQFF	TGTGCCAGCAGCCCAAAGACTAGCGGGGGTAACAATGAGCAGTTCTTC
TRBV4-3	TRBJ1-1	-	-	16	CASSQDPGLRNTEAFF	TGCGCCAGCAGCCAAGACCCCGGACTCCGGAACACTGAAGCTTTCTTT
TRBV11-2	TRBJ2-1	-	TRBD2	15	CASSLVSGAYNEQFF	TGTGCCAGCAGCTTAGTAAGCGGGGCCTACAATGAGCAGTTCTTC
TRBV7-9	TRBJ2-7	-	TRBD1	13	CASSPQGAVEQYF	TGTGCCAGCAGCCCACAGGGGGCGGTCGAGCAGTACTTC
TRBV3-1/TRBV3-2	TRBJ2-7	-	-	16	CASSQAYSGGRNEQYF	TGTGCCAGCAGCCAAGCGTATAGCGGAGGCAGAAACGAGCAGTACTTC
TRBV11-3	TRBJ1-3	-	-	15	CASSLGTGHGNTIYF	TGTGCCAGCAGCTTAGGAACAGGGCATGGAAACACCATATATTTT
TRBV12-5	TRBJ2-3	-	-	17	CASGLGGILSSTDTQYF	TGTGCTAGTGGTTTGGGAGGTATCCTTTCGAGCACAGATACGCAGTATTTT
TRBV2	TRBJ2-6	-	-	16	CASSRDTRSGANVLTF	TGTGCCAGCAGTAGGGACACAAGATCTGGGGCCAACGTCCTGACTTTC
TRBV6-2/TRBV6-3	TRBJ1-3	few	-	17	CASSPWTESHSGNTIYF	TGTGCCAGCAGTCCGTGGACAGAGTCTCACTCTGGAAACACCATATATTTT
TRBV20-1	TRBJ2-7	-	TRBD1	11	CSADREGEQYF	TGCAGTGCAGACAGGGAAGGGGAGCAGTACTTC
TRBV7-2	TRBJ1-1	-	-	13	CASSLERYTEAFF	TGTGCCAGCAGCTTAGAGAGATACACTGAAGCTTTCTTT
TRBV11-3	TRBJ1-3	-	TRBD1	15	CASSFDSTGGNTIYF	TGTGCCAGCAGCTTTGACTCGACAGGGGGAAACACCATATATTTT
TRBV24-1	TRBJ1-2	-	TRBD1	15	CATQRDRGLDYGYTF	TGTGCCACTCAGCGCGACAGGGGGCTGGACTATGGCTACACCTTC
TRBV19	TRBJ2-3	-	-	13	CASSPGLLNTQYF	TGTGCCAGTTCCCCGGGACTTCTAAATACGCAGTATTTT
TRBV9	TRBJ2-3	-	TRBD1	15	CASSTRTGNTDTQYF	TGTGCCAGCAGCACCCGGACAGGGAACACCGATACGCAGTATTTT
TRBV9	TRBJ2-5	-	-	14	CASGETGVEETQYF	TGTGCCAGCGGCGAGACGGGGGTTGAAGAGACCCAGTACTTC
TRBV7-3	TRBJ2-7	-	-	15	CASSSRGFVSYEQYF	TGTGCCAGCAGCTCCCGGGGGTTCGTCTCCTACGAGCAGTACTTC
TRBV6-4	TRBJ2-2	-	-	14	CASSDRPGTGELFF	TGTGCCAGCAGTGACCGCCCCGGCACCGGGGAGCTGTTTTTT
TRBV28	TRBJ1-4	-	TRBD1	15	CASSSKTGQNEKLFF	TGTGCCAGCAGTTCAAAGACAGGGCAGAATGAAAAACTGTTTTTT
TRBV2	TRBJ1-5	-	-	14	CASSEGRAVQPQHF	TGTGCCAGCAGTGAAGGCAGGGCCGTGCAGCCCCAGCATTTT
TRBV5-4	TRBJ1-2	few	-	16	CASSFYRPQGDYGYTF	TGTGCCAGCAGCTTCTATCGCCCACAGGGAGACTATGGCTACACCTTC
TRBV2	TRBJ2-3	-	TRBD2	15	CASSESSGRTDTQYF	TGTGCCAGCAGTGAGAGTAGCGGGCGCACAGATACGCAGTATTTT
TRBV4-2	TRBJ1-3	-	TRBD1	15	CASSQMTGVRNTIYF	TGTGCCAGCAGCCAGATGACAGGGGTAAGAAACACCATATATTTT
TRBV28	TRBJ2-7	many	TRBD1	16	CASSPNDRGRPYEQYF	TGTGCCAGCAGCCCAAACGACAGGGGGCGACCCTACGAGCAGTACTTC
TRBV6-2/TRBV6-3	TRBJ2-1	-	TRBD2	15	CASSLLSGEYNEQFF	TGTGCCAGCAGTCTGTTAAGCGGGGAATACAATGAGCAGTTCTTC
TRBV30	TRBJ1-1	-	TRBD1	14	CAWSVQGVRTEAFF	TGTGCCTGGAGTGTACAGGGGGTCAGGACTGAAGCTTTCTTT
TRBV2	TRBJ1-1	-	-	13	CASSFQGIPEAFF	TGTGCCAGCAGTTTTCAGGGTATCCCTGAAGCTTTCTTT
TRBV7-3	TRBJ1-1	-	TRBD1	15	CASSTEPGQGAEAFF	TGTGCCAGCAGCACCGAACCGGGACAGGGGGCTGAAGCTTTCTTT
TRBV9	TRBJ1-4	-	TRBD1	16	CASSVGSGQSNEKLFF	TGTGCCAGCAGCGTAGGGTCGGGACAGTCTAATGAAAAACTGTTTTTT
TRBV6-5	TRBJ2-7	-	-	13	CASSLVDTYEQYF	TGTGCCAGCAGTTTAGTGGACACCTACGAGCAGTACTTC
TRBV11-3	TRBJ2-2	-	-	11	CASSLGRELFF	TGTGCCAGCAGCTTAGGGCGGGAGCTGTTTTTT
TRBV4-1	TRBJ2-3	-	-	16	CASSQDTSRSTDTQYF	TGCGCCAGCAGCCAAGACACTAGCCGTAGCACAGATACGCAGTATTTT
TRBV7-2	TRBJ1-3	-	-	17	CASSLGPPTSSGNTIYF	TGTGCCAGCAGCTTAGGCCCCCCAACCAGCTCTGGAAACACCATATATTTT
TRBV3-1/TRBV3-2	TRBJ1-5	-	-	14	CASSQRRGNQPQHF	TGTGCCAGCAGCCAAAGGCGCGGAAATCAGCCCCAGCATTTT
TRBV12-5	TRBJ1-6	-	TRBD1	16	CASGLVATGYGSPLHF	TGTGCTAGTGGTTTGGTAGCGACAGGGTATGGTTCACCCCTCCACTTT
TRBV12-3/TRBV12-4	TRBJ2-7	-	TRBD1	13	CASSLQGAGEQYF	TGTGCCAGCAGTCTTCAGGGGGCGGGCGAGCAGTACTTC
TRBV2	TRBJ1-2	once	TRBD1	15	CASSEYGQAARGYTF	TGTGCCAGCAGTGAGTACGGACAGGCGGCGCGGGGCTACACCTTC
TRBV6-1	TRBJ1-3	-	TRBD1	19	CASSARVTGQAVSGNTIYF	TGTGCCAGCAGTGCGAGGGTCACTGGACAGGCGGTCTCTGGAAACACCATATATTTT
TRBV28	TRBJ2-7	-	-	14	CASSLRGMSYEQYF	TGTGCCAGCAGTTTAAGGGGGATGTCCTACGAGCAGTACTTC
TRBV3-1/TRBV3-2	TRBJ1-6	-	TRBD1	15	CASSQDHRGNSPLHF	TGTGCCAGCAGCCAAGATCACAGGGGCAATTCACCCCTCCACTTT
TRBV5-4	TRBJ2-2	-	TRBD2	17	CASSLDVAGGKTGELFF	TGTGCCAGCAGCTTGGATGTGGCGGGAGGCAAGACCGGGGAGCTGTTTTTT
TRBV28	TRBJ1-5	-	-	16	CASSNRDRGYVQPQHF	TGTGCCAGCAGTAACCGGGACCGGGGGTATGTTCAGCCCCAGCATTTT
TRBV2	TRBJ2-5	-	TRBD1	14	CASADTRGPETQYF	TGTGCCAGCGCAGATACCAGGGGGCCCGAGACCCAGTACTTC
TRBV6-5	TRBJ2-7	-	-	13	CASSYDRNYEQYF	TGTGCCAGCAGTTACGACAGAAACTACGAGCAGTACTTC
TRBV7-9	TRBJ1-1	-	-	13	CASSRGQNTEAFF	TGTGCCAGCAGCCGCGGGCAGAACACTGAAGCTTTCTTT
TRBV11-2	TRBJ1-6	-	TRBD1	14	CASSLGQGYSPLHF	TGTGCCAGCAGCTTAGGACAGGGTTATTCACCCCTCCACTTT